This T cell receptor beta chain is from a study of T-cell memory formation after mild COVID-19. Overall study: Largely, the TCR clusters proved donor specific.

This clonotype has a handful of counts. The antigen is unknown. Germline-derived CDR1 and CDR2 are MNHEY and SMNVEV (reference sequence). The V end lost 5 bases, the J end lost 5 bases, and 12 bases lay between the germline ends. The CDR3 sequence is 13 residues long. Regarding the study as a whole: Pre-infection memory held some responding clones, suggesting pre-existing cross-reactive T cells responded. Chiefly within CM and EM were the contracting CD4+ clones; CD8+ ones were within EMRA.

In TCRdb, the 5' RACE reads were re-called with MiXCR into one record per CDR3 protein. The table records roughly 89,000 distinct CDR3 sequences, about an eighth of them present only once. What was sequenced was PBMCs or a T cell subset sorted from them (not recorded which). The chain combines TRBV27 with TRBJ1-2; D gene uncertain. The sequence was collected from an adult woman who had mild COVID-19 (a few samples of this study predate the infection). Cell type and time point are not known. The CDR3 spells CASSPPGLYGYTF. As DNA, the CDR3 is TGTGCCAGCAGTCCCCCGGGTCTTTATGGCTACACCTTC.